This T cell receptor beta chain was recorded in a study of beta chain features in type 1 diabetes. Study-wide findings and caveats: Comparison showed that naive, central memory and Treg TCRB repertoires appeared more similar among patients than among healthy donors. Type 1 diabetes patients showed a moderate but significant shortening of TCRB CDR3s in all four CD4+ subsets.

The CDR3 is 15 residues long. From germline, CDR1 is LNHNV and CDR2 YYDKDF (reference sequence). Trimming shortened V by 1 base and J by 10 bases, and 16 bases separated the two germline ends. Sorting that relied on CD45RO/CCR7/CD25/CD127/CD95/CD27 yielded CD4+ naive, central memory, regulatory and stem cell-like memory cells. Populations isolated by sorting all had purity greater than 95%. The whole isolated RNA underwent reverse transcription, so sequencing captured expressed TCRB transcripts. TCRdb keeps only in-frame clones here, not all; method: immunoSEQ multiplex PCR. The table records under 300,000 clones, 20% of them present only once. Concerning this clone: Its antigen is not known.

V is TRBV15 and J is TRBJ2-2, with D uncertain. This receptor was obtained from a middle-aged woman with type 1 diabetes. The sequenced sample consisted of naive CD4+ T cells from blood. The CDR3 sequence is CATSRVRVEVEELFF. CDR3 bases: TGTGCCACCAGCAGAGTCCGAGTCGAGGTGGAGGAGCTGTTTTTT.